This entry concerns a single TCR beta chain. The CDR3 runs to 14 residues. Per germline, CDR1 SGHDT and CDR2 YYEEEE. Trimming took 7 bases from V and 2 from J, leaving 12 bases between them. The data derive from a study of technical replicates of blood from several donors. The repertoire was sequenced with immunoSEQ multiplex PCR; TCRdb's copy has only in-frame clones and lacks some. The repertoire consists of approximately 60,000 clones, with approximately 84% occurring once and the leading ten covering approximately 5.1%. The sequencing input was PBMCs. V gene TRBV5-6 combines with J gene TRBJ2-2; maybe TRBD2 (5 bases). The receptor comes from a human donor in good health. Some clones in this sample may be carry-over from other donors' samples. DNA of the CDR3: TGTGCCAGCCACCGGCGGGTTAACACCGGGGAGCTGTTTTTT. It is translated as CASHRRVNTGELFF.